A selection of T cell receptor beta chains follows, all from one sample in a study of blood T cell repertoires in COVID-19. Measured with immunoSEQ multiplex PCR; TCRdb has only the in-frame clones, and not every one. The sample lists 190,000 or so clones; roughly 86% were seen once. The specimen sequenced was peripheral blood. Every receptor here comes from a woman in her twenties or thirties with active or convalescent COVID-19. Both conserved end residues are part of each CDR3. Fields, in order: clone size, V gene, J gene, D gene, CDR3 DNA, CDR3 protein. The D gene is left open where the match is weak. For some rows the clone size is stated as once, few or many, or as a class when expanded; others skip it.

abundance: .
v_gene: TRBV12-5
j_gene: TRBJ1-1
d_gene: .
CDR3nt: TGTGCTAGTGGTTTGGACCTAGACACTGAAGCTTTCTTT
CDR3aa: CASGLDLDTEAFF

abundance: .
v_gene: TRBV28
j_gene: TRBJ1-5
d_gene: .
CDR3nt: TGTGCCAGCAGTTTATTCGCCCAAGACAGAAATCAGCCCCAGCATTTT
CDR3aa: CASSLFAQDRNQPQHF

abundance: once
v_gene: TRBV6-1
j_gene: TRBJ1-1
d_gene: .
CDR3nt: TGTGCCAGCAGTGAGCCGGGACACCCCATGAACACTGAAGCTTTCTTT
CDR3aa: CASSEPGHPMNTEAFF

abundance: .
v_gene: TRBV28
j_gene: TRBJ2-2
d_gene: TRBD1
CDR3nt: TGTGCCAGCAGTCCTTCTAAGGGGGCTTCGGGGGAGCTGTTTTTT
CDR3aa: CASSPSKGASGELFF

abundance: .
v_gene: TRBV11-1
j_gene: TRBJ2-7
d_gene: .
CDR3nt: TGTGCCAGCAGCCTAGACTACTACGAGCAGTACTTC
CDR3aa: CASSLDYYEQYF

abundance: .
v_gene: TRBV10-3
j_gene: TRBJ1-4
d_gene: TRBD1
CDR3nt: TGTGCCATCAGTGAGACAGGGGGCGGTAATGAAAAACTGTTTTTT
CDR3aa: CAISETGGGNEKLFF

abundance: .
v_gene: TRBV15
j_gene: TRBJ1-2
d_gene: TRBD1
CDR3nt: TGTGCCACCAGCAGAGAAAGAGGCGGGACAGCGAACTATGGCTACACCTTC
CDR3aa: CATSRERGGTANYGYTF

abundance: .
v_gene: TRBV3-1/TRBV3-2
j_gene: TRBJ1-2
d_gene: .
CDR3nt: TGTGCCAGCAGCCAAATGACATCAGGCTATGGCTACACCTTC
CDR3aa: CASSQMTSGYGYTF

abundance: .
v_gene: TRBV2
j_gene: TRBJ1-1
d_gene: .
CDR3nt: TGTGCCAGCAGTGACAGGGATTTTTGGGCTTTCTTT
CDR3aa: CASSDRDFWAFF

abundance: .
v_gene: TRBV7-8
j_gene: TRBJ2-7
d_gene: .
CDR3nt: TGTGCCAGCAGCTTAAGGAGGACGGTGACCTACGAGCAGTACTTC
CDR3aa: CASSLRRTVTYEQYF

abundance: .
v_gene: TRBV19
j_gene: TRBJ1-1
d_gene: .
CDR3nt: TGTGCCAGTATATTGAGGGCAGGACTCCGAAAAGCCTTTAACACTGAAGCTTTCTTT
CDR3aa: CASILRAGLRKAFNTEAFF

abundance: few
v_gene: TRBV9
j_gene: TRBJ1-5
d_gene: TRBD1
CDR3nt: TGTGCCAGCAGAGACAGGGGAAATAGCAATCAGCCCCAGCATTTT
CDR3aa: CASRDRGNSNQPQHF

abundance: .
v_gene: TRBV19
j_gene: TRBJ1-2
d_gene: .
CDR3nt: TGTGCCAGTAGTATAAGTGGAGGGCGGGAGTATGGCTACACCTTC
CDR3aa: CASSISGGREYGYTF

abundance: .
v_gene: TRBV5-4
j_gene: TRBJ2-7
d_gene: .
CDR3nt: TGTGCCAGCAGCCGGGGGGCTAGAGTGGGGGAGCAGTACTTC
CDR3aa: CASSRGARVGEQYF

abundance: .
v_gene: TRBV7-8
j_gene: TRBJ1-6
d_gene: .
CDR3nt: TGTGCCAGCAGCTTAGCAGGCGGGGTGCAGAGGAATTCACCCCTCCACTTT
CDR3aa: CASSLAGGVQRNSPLHF

abundance: .
v_gene: TRBV5-4
j_gene: TRBJ1-2
d_gene: TRBD1
CDR3nt: TGTGCCAGCAGCTTGGGACAGGGGGCGCGGTTTGGCTACACCTTC
CDR3aa: CASSLGQGARFGYTF

abundance: .
v_gene: TRBV2
j_gene: TRBJ2-7
d_gene: TRBD1
CDR3nt: TGTGCCAGCACGAGGGGCAGGGGGTCCTACGAGCAGTACTTC
CDR3aa: CASTRGRGSYEQYF

abundance: .
v_gene: TRBV29-1
j_gene: TRBJ1-2
d_gene: .
CDR3nt: TGCAGCGTTGATAGCCTGTACTATGGCTACACCTTC
CDR3aa: CSVDSLYYGYTF

abundance: .
v_gene: TRBV6-5
j_gene: TRBJ2-1
d_gene: TRBD2
CDR3nt: TGTGCCAGCAGTTACTCTCTAGCGGGAGGCTATGATGAGCAGTTCTTC
CDR3aa: CASSYSLAGGYDEQFF

abundance: .
v_gene: TRBV10-3
j_gene: TRBJ1-1
d_gene: .
CDR3nt: TGTGCCATCAGTGAGTCCGGACACTCGAACACTGAAGCTTTCTTT
CDR3aa: CAISESGHSNTEAFF

abundance: .
v_gene: TRBV11-2
j_gene: TRBJ2-3
d_gene: .
CDR3nt: TGTGCCAGCAGCTTGGGCAGGGGCCACACAGATACGCAGTATTTT
CDR3aa: CASSLGRGHTDTQYF

abundance: .
v_gene: TRBV29-1
j_gene: TRBJ1-1
d_gene: TRBD1
CDR3nt: TGCAGCGTTTCGAACAGGGGGGCTGAAGCTTTCTTT
CDR3aa: CSVSNRGAEAFF

abundance: once
v_gene: TRBV30
j_gene: TRBJ1-6
d_gene: .
CDR3nt: TGTGCCTGGAGAGCGGTAGGAAATTCACCCCTCCACTTT
CDR3aa: CAWRAVGNSPLHF

abundance: few
v_gene: TRBV5-4
j_gene: TRBJ2-4
d_gene: TRBD2
CDR3nt: TGTGCCAGCAGCTTGGGAGCGGGAGGGCCGGGAAACATTCAGTACTTC
CDR3aa: CASSLGAGGPGNIQYF

abundance: .
v_gene: TRBV1
j_gene: TRBJ1-5
d_gene: .
CDR3nt: TGCACCAGCAGCCGAGAGACAGGGTCAGGGTATAGCAATCAGCCCCAGCATTTT
CDR3aa: CTSSRETGSGYSNQPQHF

abundance: .
v_gene: TRBV29-1
j_gene: TRBJ2-2
d_gene: .
CDR3nt: TGCAGCGTTGTAAACACCGGGGAGCTGTTTTTT
CDR3aa: CSVVNTGELFF

abundance: .
v_gene: TRBV5-1
j_gene: TRBJ2-1
d_gene: TRBD2
CDR3nt: TGCACCAGCAGCTTAGCTAGCGGGGGGATCAATGAGCAGTTCTTC
CDR3aa: CTSSLASGGINEQFF

abundance: .
v_gene: TRBV6-5
j_gene: TRBJ2-1
d_gene: .
CDR3nt: TGTGCCAGCAGTACCCGCCAGTCCTACAATGAGCAGTTCTTC
CDR3aa: CASSTRQSYNEQFF

abundance: .
v_gene: TRBV21-1
j_gene: TRBJ2-2
d_gene: .
CDR3nt: TGTGCCAGCAGCAATCACGAAATGGGTAGACAGGGGAGTGCCACCGGGGAGCTGTTTTTT
CDR3aa: CASSNHEMGRQGSATGELFF